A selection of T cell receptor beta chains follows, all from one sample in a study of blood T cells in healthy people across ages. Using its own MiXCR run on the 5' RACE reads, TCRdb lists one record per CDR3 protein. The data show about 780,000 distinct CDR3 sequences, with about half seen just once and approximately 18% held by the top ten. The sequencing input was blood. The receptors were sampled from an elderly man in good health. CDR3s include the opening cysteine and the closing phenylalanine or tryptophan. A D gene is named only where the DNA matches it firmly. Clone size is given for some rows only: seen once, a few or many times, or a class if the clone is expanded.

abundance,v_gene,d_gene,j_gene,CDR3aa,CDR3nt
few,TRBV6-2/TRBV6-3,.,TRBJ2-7,CASSYRGTVSYEQYF,TGTGCCAGCAGTTATCGGGGGACAGTTTCCTACGAGCAGTACTTC
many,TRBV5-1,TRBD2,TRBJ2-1,CASSLSGGRGNEQFF,TGCGCCAGCAGCTTGTCGGGGGGTCGAGGCAATGAGCAGTTCTTC
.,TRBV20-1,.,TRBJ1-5,CSARSTEGNQPQHF,TGCAGTGCTAGATCGACAGAGGGCAATCAGCCCCAGCATTTT
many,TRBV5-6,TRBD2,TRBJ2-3,CASSLPGLAGYDTQYF,TGTGCCAGCAGCCTACCGGGACTAGCGGGATATGATACGCAGTATTTT
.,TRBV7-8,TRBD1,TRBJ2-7,CASSHRQGRDEQYF,TGTGCCAGCAGCCACCGACAGGGTAGGGACGAGCAGTACTTC
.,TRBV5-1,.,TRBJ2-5,CASSLDQGARETQYF,TGCGCCAGCAGCCTGGACCAGGGAGCGAGGGAGACCCAGTACTTC
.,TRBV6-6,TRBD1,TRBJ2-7,CASSPLTGISYEQYF,TGTGCCAGCAGTCCCCTGACAGGGATATCCTACGAGCAGTACTTC
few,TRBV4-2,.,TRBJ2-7,CASSQVGTTSYNEQYF,TGTGCCAGCAGCCAGGTTGGGACAACCTCCTACAATGAGCAGTACTTC
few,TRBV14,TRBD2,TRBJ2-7,CASSQPSGRVGEQYF,TGTGCCAGCAGCCAACCTAGCGGGAGGGTTGGCGAGCAGTACTTC
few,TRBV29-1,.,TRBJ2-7,CSVEVGGPSYEQYF,TGCAGCGTTGAAGTCGGGGGTCCCTCCTACGAGCAGTACTTC
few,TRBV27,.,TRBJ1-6,CASRNHPSPLHF,TGTGCCAGCAGAAACCATCCCTCACCCCTCCACTTT
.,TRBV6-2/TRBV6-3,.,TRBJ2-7,CASRPDWSSYNEQYF,TGTGCCAGCAGACCAGACTGGAGCTCCTACAATGAGCAGTACTTC
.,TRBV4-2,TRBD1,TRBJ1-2,CASSYQTGGEDGYTF,TGTGCCAGCAGCTACCAGACAGGGGGCGAGGATGGCTACACCTTC
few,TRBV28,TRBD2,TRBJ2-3,CASSLLGSGGRDTQYF,TGTGCCAGCAGTTTGCTGGGTAGCGGGGGCCGAGATACGCAGTATTTT
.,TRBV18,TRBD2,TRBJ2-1,CASSNQLADEGNKQFF,TGTGCCAGCTCAAATCAACTAGCGGACGAGGGGAATAAGCAGTTCTTC
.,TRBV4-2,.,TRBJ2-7,CASSHNRDYEQYF,TGTGCCAGCAGCCATAACCGGGACTACGAGCAGTACTTC
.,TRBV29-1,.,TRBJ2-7,CSVTSRGEQYF,TGCAGCGTTACCTCTAGGGGCGAGCAGTACTTC
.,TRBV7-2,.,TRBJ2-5,CASSRTGTATGTQYF,TGTGCCAGCAGCCGGACGGGGACGGCTACGGGGACCCAGTACTTC
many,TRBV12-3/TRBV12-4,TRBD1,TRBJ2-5,CASSSGQGVRETQYF,TGTGCCAGCAGTTCGGGACAGGGGGTCCGGGAGACCCAGTACTTC
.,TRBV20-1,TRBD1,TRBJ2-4,CSATIWDRTGDIQYF,TGCAGTGCGACGATTTGGGACAGGACGGGCGACATTCAGTACTTC
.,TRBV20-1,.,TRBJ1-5,CSARGLGEHQPQHF,TGCAGTGCTAGAGGGTTAGGCGAACATCAGCCCCAGCATTTT
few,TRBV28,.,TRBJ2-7,CASSPSAMGAGEQYF,TGTGCCAGCAGTCCGTCCGCCATGGGGGCAGGCGAGCAGTACTTC
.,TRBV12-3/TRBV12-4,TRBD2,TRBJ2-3,CASSLIQLAESTDTQYF,TGTGCCAGCAGTTTAATACAACTAGCGGAGTCCACAGATACGCAGTATTTT
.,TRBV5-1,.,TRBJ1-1,CASSLNGGREAFF,TGCGCCAGCAGCTTGAACGGGGGGAGGGAAGCTTTCTTT
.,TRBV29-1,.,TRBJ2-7,CSVTGTTNYEQYF,TGCAGCGTTACCGGGACAACGAATTACGAGCAGTACTTC
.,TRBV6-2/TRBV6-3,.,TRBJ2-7,CASSYIGAEQYF,TGTGCCAGCAGTTACATCGGGGCAGAGCAGTACTTC
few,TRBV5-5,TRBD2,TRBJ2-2,CASSPRLAGGDGTGELFF,TGTGCCAGCAGCCCGCGACTAGCGGGAGGTGACGGAACCGGGGAGCTGTTTTTT
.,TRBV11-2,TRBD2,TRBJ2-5,CASSLPLRGLAGAPNSPETQYF,TGTGCCAGCAGCCTACCACTCCGGGGGCTAGCGGGAGCCCCGAACTCCCCAGAGACCCAGTACTTC